A selection of T cell receptor beta chains follows, all from one sample in a study of blood T cell repertoires in COVID-19. Method: immunoSEQ multiplex PCR; TCRdb's copy keeps in-frame clones and lacks some. Among 150,000 to 200,000 clones listed, around 80% were seen once. Sequencing was performed on peripheral blood. The receptor set was obtained from a woman in her 70s with acute or convalescent COVID-19. CDR3s include the opening cysteine and the closing phenylalanine or tryptophan. A D gene is named only where the DNA matches it firmly.

V gene	D gene	J gene	CDR3 DNA	CDR3 protein
TRBV19	TRBD2	TRBJ2-6	TGTGCCAGTACCTACGGCGGGGGGGCAGCTGGGGCCAACGTCCTGACTTTC	CASTYGGGAAGANVLTF
TRBV4-2	TRBD1	TRBJ1-4	TGTGCCAGCAGCCAAGAAGAGGGACAGGGGAGTGAAAAACTGTTTTTT	CASSQEEGQGSEKLFF
TRBV30	NA	TRBJ1-6	TGTGCCTGGAATCAGGTGTATAATTCACCCCTCCACTTT	CAWNQVYNSPLHF
TRBV6-2/TRBV6-3	NA	TRBJ2-3	TGTGCCAGCAGTTACTCTACAGGGGATACGCAGTATTTT	CASSYSTGDTQYF
TRBV30	NA	TRBJ2-7	TGTGCCTGGAGGTTTTCCGGCGAGCAGTACTTC	CAWRFSGEQYF
TRBV27	NA	TRBJ1-2	TGTGCCAGCAGCCTCCGGGAGGGGAACTATGGCTACACCTTC	CASSLREGNYGYTF
TRBV5-8	NA	TRBJ2-3	TGTGCCAGCAGCTCCGGGGGGCTCACAGATACGCAGTATTTT	CASSSGGLTDTQYF
TRBV5-1	NA	TRBJ1-2	TGCGCCAGCAGCCCAGTAGGTGTAAGCGGTGGCTACACCTTC	CASSPVGVSGGYTF
TRBV3-1/TRBV3-2	NA	TRBJ1-6	TGTGCCAGCAGCCAAGAAGTACAGCCGAATTCACCCCTCCACTTT	CASSQEVQPNSPLHF
TRBV6-2/TRBV6-3	TRBD1	TRBJ2-7	TGTGCCAGCAGTTATGACAGGGCGAACTCCTACGAGCAGTACTTC	CASSYDRANSYEQYF
TRBV28	NA	TRBJ1-2	TGTGCCAGCAGGCGGACATTCTATGGCTACACCTTC	CASRRTFYGYTF
TRBV4-3	TRBD1	TRBJ2-2	TGCGCCAGCAGCCGCTCCGGGACAGGGGGGTCGAACACCGGGGAGCTGTTTTTT	CASSRSGTGGSNTGELFF
TRBV19	TRBD1	TRBJ2-2	TGTGCCAGTAGTTCGGGACAGGTACCCGGGGAGCTGTTTTTT	CASSSGQVPGELFF